This note documents a single T cell receptor (beta chain) sequence. The antigen is not known. This may arise from a read error, as a much more abundant clone is one base away. The sample comes from a study of blood T cells in healthy people across ages. General observations from the study: Greater diversity and more naive CD4+ cells were seen in long-lived donors than in aged donors.

Trimming shortened V by 6 bases and J by 13 bases, and 19 bases separated the two germline ends. Germline V lookup: CDR1 SQVTM, CDR2 ANQGSEA. This CDR3 spans 12 amino acids. Combining a sample-barcoded 5' primer with a J-beta primer mix, a second PCR ran for roughly 6 to 11 cycles. From the 5' RACE reads, TCRdb called clonotypes with MiXCR, one entry per CDR3 protein. The sample yields nearly 1 million distinct CDR3 sequences, roughly half seen once. Total RNA, at least 5 micrograms per sample, was extracted from PBMCs. This receptor was taken from a woman aged 55-75 years in good health. The material sequenced was blood. The chain is built from TRBV29-1 and TRBJ2-1; D gene ambiguous. The CDR3 sequence: CSVRVTQETQFF. CDR3 DNA: TGCAGCGTCAGAGTGACACAAGAGACCCAGTTCTTC.